This T cell receptor beta chain was sequenced during a study of T cells in localized non-small cell lung cancer. Study-level results: Appearance in adjacent lung was seen for a median approximately 59 of the top 100 tumor clones.

The V and J ends lost 3 bases and 4 bases respectively, with 11 bases between them. The germline CDR1 and CDR2 sequences are SGHKS and YYEKEE (reference sequence). The CDR3 loop spans 14 amino acids. As concerns this clone: Its specificity is unknown.

This table comes from immunoSEQ multiplex PCR, and its TCRdb copy is limited to in-frame clones, with some not included. The sample lists approximately 34,000 clones, around nine tenths occurring once. The chain carries TRBV5-5 and TRBJ1-5; D remains unclear. This clonotype was sampled from a woman between 40 and 69 years old with stage I lung adenocarcinoma. This specimen consisted of peripheral blood, obtained before any cancer treatment. The CDR3, as DNA: TGTGCCAGCAGCTCCAACCTAGGGAATCAGCCCCAGCATTTT. Amino acids: CASSSNLGNQPQHF. Variable domain in full (rest from reference TRBV5-5 and TRBJ1-5): DAGVTQSPTHLIKTRGQQVTLRCSPISGHKSVSWYQQVLGQGPQFIFQYYEKEERGRGNFPDRFSARQFPNYSSELNVNALLLGDSALYLCASSSNLGNQPQHFGDGTRLSIL.